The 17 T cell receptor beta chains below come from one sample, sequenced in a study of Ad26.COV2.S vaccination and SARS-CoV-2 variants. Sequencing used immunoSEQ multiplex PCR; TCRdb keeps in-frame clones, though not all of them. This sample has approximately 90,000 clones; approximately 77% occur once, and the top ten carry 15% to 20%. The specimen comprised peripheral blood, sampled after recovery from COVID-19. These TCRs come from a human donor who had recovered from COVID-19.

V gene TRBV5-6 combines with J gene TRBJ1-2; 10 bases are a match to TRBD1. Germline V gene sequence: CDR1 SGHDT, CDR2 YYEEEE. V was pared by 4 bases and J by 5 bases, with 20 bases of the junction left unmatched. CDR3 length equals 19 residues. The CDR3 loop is CASSAPLGQGPQQGYGYTF. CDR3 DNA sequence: TGTGCCAGCAGCGCCCCTTTGGGACAGGGGCCCCAACAAGGGTATGGCTACACCTTC.

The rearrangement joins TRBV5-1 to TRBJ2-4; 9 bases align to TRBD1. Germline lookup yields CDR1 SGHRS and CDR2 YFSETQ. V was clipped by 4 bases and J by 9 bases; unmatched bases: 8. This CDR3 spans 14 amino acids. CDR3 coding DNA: TGCGCCAGCAGCACGGGACAGGGCCAAGCCATTCAGTACTTC. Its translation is CASSTGQGQAIQYF.

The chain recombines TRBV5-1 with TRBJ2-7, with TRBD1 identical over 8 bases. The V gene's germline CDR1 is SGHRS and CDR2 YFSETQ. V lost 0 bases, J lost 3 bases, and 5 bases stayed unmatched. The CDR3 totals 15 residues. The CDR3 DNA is TGCGCCAGCAGCTTGGCCCCGGACAGGGTCTACGAGCAGTACTTC. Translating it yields CASSLAPDRVYEQYF.

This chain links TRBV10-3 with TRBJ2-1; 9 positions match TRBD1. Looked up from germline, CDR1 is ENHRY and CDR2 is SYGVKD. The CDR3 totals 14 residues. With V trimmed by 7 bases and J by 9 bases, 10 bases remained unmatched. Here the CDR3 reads CAITTDRGVGEQFF. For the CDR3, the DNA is TGTGCCATCACCACGGACAGGGGAGTGGGTGAGCAGTTCTTC.

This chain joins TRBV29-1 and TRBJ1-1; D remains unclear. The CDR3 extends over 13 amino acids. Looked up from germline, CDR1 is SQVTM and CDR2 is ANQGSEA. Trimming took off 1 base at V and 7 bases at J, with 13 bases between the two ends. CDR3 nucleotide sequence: TGCAGCGTTGAAGCCCCAGGCCTCATTGAAGCTTTCTTT. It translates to CSVEAPGLIEAFF.

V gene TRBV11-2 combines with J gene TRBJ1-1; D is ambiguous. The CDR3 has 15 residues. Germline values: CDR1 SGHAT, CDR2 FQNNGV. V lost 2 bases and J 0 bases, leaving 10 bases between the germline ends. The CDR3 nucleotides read TGTGCCAGCAGCTTATTAGGTAGTATGAACACTGAAGCTTTCTTT. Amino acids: CASSLLGSMNTEAFF.

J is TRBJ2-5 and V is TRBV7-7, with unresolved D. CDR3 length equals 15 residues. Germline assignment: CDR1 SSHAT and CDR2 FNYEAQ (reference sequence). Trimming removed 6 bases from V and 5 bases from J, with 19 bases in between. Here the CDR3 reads CASSSTEDPRETQYF. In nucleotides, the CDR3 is TGTGCCAGCAGTTCTACAGAAGACCCAAGGGAGACCCAGTACTTC.

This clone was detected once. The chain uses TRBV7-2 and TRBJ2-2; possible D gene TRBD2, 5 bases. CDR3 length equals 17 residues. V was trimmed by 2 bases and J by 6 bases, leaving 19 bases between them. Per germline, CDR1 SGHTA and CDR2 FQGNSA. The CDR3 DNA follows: TGTGCCAGCAGCTTATCCGGTCCGGGGTCGAGGGCCGGGGAGCTGTTTTTT. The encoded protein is CASSLSGPGSRAGELFF.

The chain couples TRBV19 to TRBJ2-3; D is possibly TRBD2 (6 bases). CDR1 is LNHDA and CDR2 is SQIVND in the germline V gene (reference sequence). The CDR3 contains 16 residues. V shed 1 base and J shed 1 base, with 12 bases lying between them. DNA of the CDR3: TGTGCCAGTAGTATAGGCCTAGCGCTCGGCACAGATACGCAGTATTTT. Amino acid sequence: CASSIGLALGTDTQYF.

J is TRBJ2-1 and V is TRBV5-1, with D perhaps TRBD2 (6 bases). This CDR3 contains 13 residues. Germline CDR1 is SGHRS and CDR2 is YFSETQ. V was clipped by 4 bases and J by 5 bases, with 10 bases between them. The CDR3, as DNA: TGCGCCAGCAGCGCCCGCGGGAACAATGAGCAGTTCTTC. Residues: CASSARGNNEQFF.

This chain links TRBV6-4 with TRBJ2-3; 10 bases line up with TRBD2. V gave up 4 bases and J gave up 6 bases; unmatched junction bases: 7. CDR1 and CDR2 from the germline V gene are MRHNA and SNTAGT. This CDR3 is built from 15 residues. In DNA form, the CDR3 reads TGTGCCAGCAGTGTACAAGCGGGAGGGGCCGATACGCAGTATTTT. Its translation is CASSVQAGGADTQYF.

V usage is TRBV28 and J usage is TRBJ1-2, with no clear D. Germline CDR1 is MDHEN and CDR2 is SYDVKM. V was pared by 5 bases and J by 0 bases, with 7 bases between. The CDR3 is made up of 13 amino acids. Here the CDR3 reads CASSLQSNYGYTF. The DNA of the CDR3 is TGTGCCAGCAGTCTACAGTCTAACTATGGCTACACCTTC.

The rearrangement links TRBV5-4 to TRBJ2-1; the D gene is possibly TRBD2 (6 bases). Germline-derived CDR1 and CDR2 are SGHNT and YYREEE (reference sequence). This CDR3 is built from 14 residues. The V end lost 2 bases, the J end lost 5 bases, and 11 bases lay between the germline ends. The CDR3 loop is CASSFVTGDNEQFF. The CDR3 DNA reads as TGTGCCAGCAGCTTTGTGACGGGGGACAATGAGCAGTTCTTC.

The CDR3 region is CASSQSRSGGGLNTEAFF. CDR3 DNA: TGTGCCAGCAGCCAATCTCGTTCTGGTGGTGGTTTGAACACTGAAGCTTTCTTT. The V call is TRBV16, the J call TRBJ1-1; D unresolved. The CDR3 spans 18 residues. V was cut by 0 bases and J by 0 bases, with 17 bases left in between. The germline V gene has CDR1 KGHSY and CDR2 FQNENV.

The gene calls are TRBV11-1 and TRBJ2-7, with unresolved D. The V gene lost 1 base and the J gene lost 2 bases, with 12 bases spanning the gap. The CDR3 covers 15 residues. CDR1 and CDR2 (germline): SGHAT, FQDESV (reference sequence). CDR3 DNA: TGTGCCAGCAGCTTAGGGGTGGAGCTACCCTACGAGCAGTACTTC. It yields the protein CASSLGVELPYEQYF.

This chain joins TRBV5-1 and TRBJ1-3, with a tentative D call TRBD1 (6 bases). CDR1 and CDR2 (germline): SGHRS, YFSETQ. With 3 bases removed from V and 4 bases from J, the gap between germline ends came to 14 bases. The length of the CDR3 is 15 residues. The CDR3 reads CASSSDTGYGNTIYF. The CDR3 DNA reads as TGCGCCAGCAGCTCCGACACAGGGTACGGAAACACCATATATTTT.

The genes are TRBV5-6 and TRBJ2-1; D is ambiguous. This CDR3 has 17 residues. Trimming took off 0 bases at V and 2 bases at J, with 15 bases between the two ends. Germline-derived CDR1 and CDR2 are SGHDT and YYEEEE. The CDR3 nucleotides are TGTGCCAGCAGCTTGGTGGGCGCGTTTGGACCCTACAATGAGCAGTTCTTC. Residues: CASSLVGAFGPYNEQFF. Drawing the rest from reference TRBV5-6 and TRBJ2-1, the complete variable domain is DAGVTQSPTHLIKTRGQQVTLRCSPKSGHDTVSWYQQALGQGPQFIFQYYEEEERQRGNFPDRFSGHQFPNYSSELNVNALLLGDSALYLCASSLVGAFGPYNEQFFGPGTRLTVL.